This TCR beta chain was profiled in a study of control samples from healthy donors and cancer patients (dated by TCRdb to between 2020 and 2021). Comments on this clone: There is no known antigen for this receptor. It has no much larger one-base neighbor in the sample; base qualities were not kept.

Library preparation employed the immunoSEQ multiplex PCR assay. TCRdb re-hosts the immuneACCESS table, in-frame sequences only. Its copies lack some clones; in the studies checked, an unresolved V gene accounts for under half of them, and the cause for the rest is not known. Recorded for this sample are roughly 150,000 clones; about 91% of them occurred a single time. The ten largest clones represent 1.5% to 2% of the sample. From the germline V gene, CDR1 is LGHNA and CDR2 is YSLEER. Trimming removed 0 bases from V and 1 base from J, leaving 9 bases between the germline ends. Reading from cysteine to phenylalanine, the CDR3 counts 15 amino acids. Only the CDR3 DNA is retained, 45 bases long and in frame from the first base.

The clonotype originates from a man aged 18 to 29 in good health. The material sequenced was blood. In this chain, TRBV4-3 is recombined with TRBJ2-5; tentative D gene TRBD1, with 5 bases matching. Here the CDR3 is given as CASSQDGASQETQYF. The DNA reads TGCGCCAGCAGCCAAGATGGGGCCAGCCAAGAGACCCAGTACTTC.